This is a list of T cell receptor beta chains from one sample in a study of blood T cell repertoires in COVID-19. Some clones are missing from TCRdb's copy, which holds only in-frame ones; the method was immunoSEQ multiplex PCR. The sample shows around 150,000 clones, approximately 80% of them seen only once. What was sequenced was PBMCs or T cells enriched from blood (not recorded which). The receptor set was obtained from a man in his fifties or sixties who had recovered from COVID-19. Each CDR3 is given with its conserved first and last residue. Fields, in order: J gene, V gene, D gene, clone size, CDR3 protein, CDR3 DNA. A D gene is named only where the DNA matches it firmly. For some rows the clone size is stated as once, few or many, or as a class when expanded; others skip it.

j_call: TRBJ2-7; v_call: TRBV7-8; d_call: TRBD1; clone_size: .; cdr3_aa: CASSLGQNYEQYF; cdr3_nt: TGTGCCAGCAGCCTGGGACAGAACTACGAGCAGTACTTC
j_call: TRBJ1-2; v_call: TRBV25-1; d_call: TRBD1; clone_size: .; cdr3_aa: CASSLGQAANYGYTF; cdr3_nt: TGTGCCAGCAGCTTGGGACAGGCGGCTAACTATGGCTACACCTTC
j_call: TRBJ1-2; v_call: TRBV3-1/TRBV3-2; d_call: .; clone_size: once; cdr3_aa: CASSQVTRGYGYTF; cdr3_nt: TGTGCCAGCAGCCAAGTAACGCGGGGGTATGGCTACACCTTC
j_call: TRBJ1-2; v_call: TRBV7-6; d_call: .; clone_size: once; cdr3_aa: CASSSRPDSNYGYTF; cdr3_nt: TGTGCCAGCAGCTCGCGGCCGGACAGTAACTATGGCTACACCTTC
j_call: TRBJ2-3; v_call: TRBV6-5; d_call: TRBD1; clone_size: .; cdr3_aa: CASSFRQGSTDTQYF; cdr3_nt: TGTGCCAGCAGTTTTAGACAGGGGAGCACAGATACGCAGTATTTT
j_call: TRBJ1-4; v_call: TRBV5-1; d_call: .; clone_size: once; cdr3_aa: CASSFAGRAVDEKLFF; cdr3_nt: TGCGCCAGCAGTTTCGCTGGGAGGGCAGTCGACGAAAAACTGTTTTTT
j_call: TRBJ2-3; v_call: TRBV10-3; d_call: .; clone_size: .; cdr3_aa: CAIWAPGEGDTQYF; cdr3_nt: TGTGCCATCTGGGCCCCGGGAGAAGGAGATACGCAGTATTTT
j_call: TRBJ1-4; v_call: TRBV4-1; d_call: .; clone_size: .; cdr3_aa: CASSQEGRGGRTNEKLFF; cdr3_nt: TGCGCCAGCAGCCAAGAAGGCAGGGGCGGGAGGACTAATGAAAAACTGTTTTTT
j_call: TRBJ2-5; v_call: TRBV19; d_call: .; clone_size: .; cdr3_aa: CASSRSDQETQYF; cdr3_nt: TGTGCCAGTAGCAGAAGTGACCAAGAGACCCAGTACTTC
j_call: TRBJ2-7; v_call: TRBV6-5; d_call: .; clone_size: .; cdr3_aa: CASSYPRGRHYEQYF; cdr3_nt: TGTGCCAGCAGTTACCCAAGAGGGCGCCACTACGAGCAGTACTTC
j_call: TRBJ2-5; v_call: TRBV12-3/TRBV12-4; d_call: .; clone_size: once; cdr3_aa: CASSQQTEETQYF; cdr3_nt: TGTGCCAGCAGCCAACAGACAGAAGAGACCCAGTACTTC
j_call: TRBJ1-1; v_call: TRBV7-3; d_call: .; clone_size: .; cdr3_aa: CASRRGVTEAFF; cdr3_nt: TGTGCCAGCAGGAGAGGAGTCACTGAAGCTTTCTTT
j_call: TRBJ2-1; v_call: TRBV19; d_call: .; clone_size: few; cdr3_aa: CASSIRWFGERNEQFF; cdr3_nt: TGTGCCAGTAGTATCCGTTGGTTTGGGGAGCGCAATGAGCAGTTCTTC
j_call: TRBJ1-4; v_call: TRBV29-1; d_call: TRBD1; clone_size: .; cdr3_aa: CSVLQGNRGGLFF; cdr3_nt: TGCAGCGTGTTACAGGGGAATAGGGGAGGACTGTTTTTT
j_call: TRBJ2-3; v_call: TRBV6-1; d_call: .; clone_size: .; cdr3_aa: CASSDSAASTDTQYF; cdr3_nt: TGTGCCAGCAGTGATTCAGCGGCCAGCACAGATACGCAGTATTTT
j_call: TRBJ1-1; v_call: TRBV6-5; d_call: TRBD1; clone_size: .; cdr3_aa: CASSLQGLNTEAFF; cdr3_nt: TGTGCCAGCAGTCTACAGGGGCTGAACACTGAAGCTTTCTTT
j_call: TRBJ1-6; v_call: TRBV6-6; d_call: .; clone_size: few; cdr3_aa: CASTDDIYANPFHF; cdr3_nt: TGTGCCAGCACCGACGACATCTATGCGAACCCCTTCCACTTT
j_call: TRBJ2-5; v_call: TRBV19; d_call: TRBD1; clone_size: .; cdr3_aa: CASSSRGREETQYF; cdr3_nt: TGTGCCAGTAGTAGCAGGGGGCGCGAAGAGACCCAGTACTTC
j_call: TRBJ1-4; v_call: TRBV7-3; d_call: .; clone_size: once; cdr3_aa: CASSPSRGEKLFF; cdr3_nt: TGTGCCAGCAGCCCCTCGCGGGGTGAAAAACTGTTTTTT
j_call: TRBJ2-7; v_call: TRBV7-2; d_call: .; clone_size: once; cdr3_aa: CASSPGTGAYEQYF; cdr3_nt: TGTGCCAGCAGCCCCGGGACTGGAGCTTACGAGCAGTACTTC
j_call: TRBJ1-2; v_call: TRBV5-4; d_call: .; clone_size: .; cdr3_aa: CASSFWGGGGYTF; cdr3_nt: TGTGCCAGCAGCTTTTGGGGAGGCGGCGGCTACACCTTC
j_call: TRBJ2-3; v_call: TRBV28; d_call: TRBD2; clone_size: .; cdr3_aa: CASSLIEAGGLDTQYF; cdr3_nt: TGTGCCAGCAGTTTAATAGAGGCGGGAGGGTTGGATACGCAGTATTTT
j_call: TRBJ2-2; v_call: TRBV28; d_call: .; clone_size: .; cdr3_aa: CASSIRRWGDTGELFF; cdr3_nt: TGTGCCAGCAGTATACGTCGGTGGGGGGACACCGGGGAGCTGTTTTTT
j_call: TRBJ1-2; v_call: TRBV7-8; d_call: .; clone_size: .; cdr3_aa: CASSLEDSRYGYTF; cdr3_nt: TGTGCCAGCAGCTTAGAGGACAGCCGTTATGGCTACACCTTC
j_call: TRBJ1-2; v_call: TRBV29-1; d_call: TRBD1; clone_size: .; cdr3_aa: CSVERVAGQGASFYGYTF; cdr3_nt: TGCAGCGTTGAAAGAGTCGCGGGACAGGGGGCTTCATTTTATGGCTACACCTTC
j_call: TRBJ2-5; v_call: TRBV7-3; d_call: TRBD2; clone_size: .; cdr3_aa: CASSLSGGDETQYF; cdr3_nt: TGTGCCAGCAGCTTAAGCGGGGGGGATGAGACCCAGTACTTC
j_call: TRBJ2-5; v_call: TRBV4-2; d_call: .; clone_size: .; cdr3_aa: CASSQGGGAGRETQYF; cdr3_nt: TGTGCCAGCAGCCAAGGCGGTGGAGCCGGTCGCGAGACCCAGTACTTC
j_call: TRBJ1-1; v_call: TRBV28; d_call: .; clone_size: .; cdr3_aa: CASSPPYNTEAFF; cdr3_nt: TGTGCCAGCAGCCCCCCCTACAACACTGAAGCTTTCTTT
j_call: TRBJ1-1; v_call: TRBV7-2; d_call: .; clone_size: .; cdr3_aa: CASSLEPGLNTEAFF; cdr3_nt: TGTGCCAGCAGCTTAGAGCCAGGCTTGAACACTGAAGCTTTCTTT
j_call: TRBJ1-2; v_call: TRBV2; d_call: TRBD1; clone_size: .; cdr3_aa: CASQEQGARGYTF; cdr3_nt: TGTGCCAGCCAAGAACAGGGGGCGAGAGGCTACACCTTC
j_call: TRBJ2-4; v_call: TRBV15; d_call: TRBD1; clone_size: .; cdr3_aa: CATSTLIGQGAFRKNIQYF; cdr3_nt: TGTGCCACCAGCACCCTTATCGGACAGGGGGCTTTTCGAAAAAACATTCAGTACTTC
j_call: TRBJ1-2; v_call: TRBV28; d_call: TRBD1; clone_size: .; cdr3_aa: CASSPLGQGDGYTF; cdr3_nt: TGTGCCAGCAGCCCGTTGGGACAGGGTGATGGCTACACCTTC
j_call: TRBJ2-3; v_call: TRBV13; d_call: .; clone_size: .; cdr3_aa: CASSPYTDTQYF; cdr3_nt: TGTGCCAGCAGCCCCTACACAGATACGCAGTATTTT
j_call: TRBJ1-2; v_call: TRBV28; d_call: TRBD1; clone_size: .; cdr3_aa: CASSPGQGRGYTF; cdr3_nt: TGTGCCAGCAGTCCCGGACAGGGTCGTGGCTACACCTTC
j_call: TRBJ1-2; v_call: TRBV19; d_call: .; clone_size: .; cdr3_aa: CASSIEGGGGYTF; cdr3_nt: TGTGCCAGTAGTATAGAAGGTGGAGGTGGCTACACCTTC
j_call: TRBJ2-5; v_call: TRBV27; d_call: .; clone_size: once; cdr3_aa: CASSSQGVFETQYF; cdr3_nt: TGTGCCAGCAGTTCGCAGGGTGTTTTTGAGACCCAGTACTTC
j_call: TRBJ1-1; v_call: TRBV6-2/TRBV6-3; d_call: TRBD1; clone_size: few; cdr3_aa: CASSYFAGGTEAFF; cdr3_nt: TGTGCCAGCAGTTACTTTGCAGGGGGCACTGAAGCTTTCTTT
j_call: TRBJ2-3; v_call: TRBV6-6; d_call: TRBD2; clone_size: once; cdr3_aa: CASSPRTSGRAQRGTDTQYF; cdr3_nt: TGTGCCAGCAGCCCCAGGACTAGCGGGAGGGCCCAACGCGGCACAGATACGCAGTATTTT
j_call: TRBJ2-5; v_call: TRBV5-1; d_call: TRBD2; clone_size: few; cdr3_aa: CASSGATNPGLAGGEDF; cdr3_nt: TGCGCCAGCAGTGGCGCGACGAACCCGGGACTAGCGGGAGGGGAGGACTTC
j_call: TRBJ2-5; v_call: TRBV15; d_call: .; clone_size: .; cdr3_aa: CATSRDHRPGTQYF; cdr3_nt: TGTGCCACCAGCAGAGATCACAGGCCAGGGACCCAGTACTTC
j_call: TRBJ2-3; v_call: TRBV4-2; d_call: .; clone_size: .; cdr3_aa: CASSQTSFNTDTQYF; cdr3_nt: TGTGCCAGCAGCCAAACTAGTTTCAACACAGATACGCAGTATTTT
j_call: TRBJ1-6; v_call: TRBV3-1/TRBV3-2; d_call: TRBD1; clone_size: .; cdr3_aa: CASKTNRGHNSPLHF; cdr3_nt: TGTGCCAGCAAAACCAACAGGGGGCATAATTCACCCCTCCACTTT
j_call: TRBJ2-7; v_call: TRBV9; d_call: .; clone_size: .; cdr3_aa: CASSAGTAGSFSEQYF; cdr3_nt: TGTGCCAGCAGCGCGGGGACAGCGGGTTCCTTTTCCGAGCAGTACTTC
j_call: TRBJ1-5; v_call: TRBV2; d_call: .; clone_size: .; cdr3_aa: CASKNGLGNQPQHF; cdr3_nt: TGTGCCAGCAAAAACGGCCTCGGGAATCAGCCCCAGCATTTT
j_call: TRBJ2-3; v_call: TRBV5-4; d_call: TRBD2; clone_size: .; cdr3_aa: CASSPRTSGGKDTQYF; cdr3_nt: TGTGCCAGCAGCCCTAGGACTAGCGGGGGGAAGGATACGCAGTATTTT
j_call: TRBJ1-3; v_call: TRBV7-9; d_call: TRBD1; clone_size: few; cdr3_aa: CASSFFIGDSSGNTIYF; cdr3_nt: TGTGCCAGCAGCTTCTTCATCGGGGACAGCTCTGGAAACACCATATATTTT
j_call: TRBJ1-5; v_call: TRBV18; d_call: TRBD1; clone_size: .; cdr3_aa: CASSPPGQGGQPQHF; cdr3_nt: TGTGCCAGCTCACCTCCGGGACAGGGGGGTCAGCCCCAGCATTTT
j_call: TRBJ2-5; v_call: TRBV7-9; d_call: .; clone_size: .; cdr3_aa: CASSLATALETQYF; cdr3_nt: TGTGCCAGCAGCTTAGCGACAGCTCTAGAGACCCAGTACTTC